Listed below are T cell receptor beta chains from one sample, sequenced in a study of CD8 T cells in ankylosing spondylitis. TCRdb used MiXCR to reprocess the 5' RACE reads, holding one entry per CDR3 protein. Here the sample spans some 250,000 distinct CDR3 sequences, roughly a quarter being singletons. The sequenced sample consisted of blood, either unsorted or a sorted T cell fraction (not recorded which). These receptors all come from a male donor with ankylosing spondylitis or in good health (not recorded which). The CDR3 runs from the conserved cysteine through the conserved F or W. Fields, in order: J gene, V gene, clone size, D gene, CDR3 DNA, CDR3 protein. A D gene is named only where the DNA matches it firmly. A clone size is listed for some rows: how often the clone was seen (once, few, many), or a class if it is expanded.

TRBJ2-7,TRBV20-1,few,.,TGCAGTGCTAGCCGTCCCGAGGACTACGAGCAGTACTTC,CSASRPEDYEQYF
TRBJ2-2,TRBV10-3,few,.,TGTGCCATCAGCCCGGACACCGGGAACACCGGGGAGCTGTTTTTT,CAISPDTGNTGELFF
TRBJ2-1,TRBV20-1,.,TRBD2,TGCAGTGCTAGAGATCCGGCGGGGGGGCCGATCAATGAGCAGTTCTTC,CSARDPAGGPINEQFF
TRBJ2-3,TRBV20-1,.,TRBD2,TGCAGTGCTAGAGCGTCGGGACTAAGCACAGATACGCAGTATTTT,CSARASGLSTDTQYF
TRBJ1-2,TRBV5-1,.,.,TGCGCCAGCAGCTTGGACACAAGAAACTATGGCTACACCTTC,CASSLDTRNYGYTF
TRBJ2-7,TRBV20-1,many,.,TGCAGTGCTCGGACAGCAAAATCCTACGAGCAGTACTTC,CSARTAKSYEQYF
TRBJ2-3,TRBV20-1,.,TRBD2,TGCAGTGCCCGGAGTACGGCGGGGGGCTACACAGATACGCAGTATTTT,CSARSTAGGYTDTQYF
TRBJ1-1,TRBV27,many,.,TGTGCCAGCAGTTTGCAGGGAGACACTGAAGCTTTCTTT,CASSLQGDTEAFF
TRBJ2-3,TRBV21-1,many,.,TGTGCCAGCAGCAAAGCCGACCGAGACACAGATACGCAGTATTTT,CASSKADRDTDTQYF
TRBJ2-6,TRBV12-3/TRBV12-4,.,.,TGTGCCACCAGGGTCTCTGGGGCCAACGTCCTGACTTTC,CATRVSGANVLTF
TRBJ2-2,TRBV20-1,few,.,TGCAGTGCGAGGGGGGCGGGCTCCGGGGAGCTGTTTTTT,CSARGAGSGELFF
TRBJ2-5,TRBV29-1,.,.,TGCAGCGTTGTTGTAGGAAAAGAGACCCAGTACTTC,CSVVVGKETQYF
TRBJ2-7,TRBV21-1,.,.,TGTGCCAGCAGCAAAGCTGGGCCGACCTACGAGCAGTACTTC,CASSKAGPTYEQYF
TRBJ2-7,TRBV12-3/TRBV12-4,.,.,TGTGCCAGCAGTTTTGGGGGGCTCTACGAGCAGTACTTC,CASSFGGLYEQYF
TRBJ2-1,TRBV2,few,TRBD1,TGTGCCAGCAGACAGGGGTACAATGAGCAGTTCTTC,CASRQGYNEQFF
TRBJ2-1,TRBV20-1,.,.,TGCAGTGCTAGAGACCCGGGCACAGGGTCCTACAATGAGCAGTTCTTC,CSARDPGTGSYNEQFF
TRBJ1-3,TRBV12-3/TRBV12-4,.,.,TGTGCCAGCAGTTTACGGGGTTATGGAAACACCATATATTTT,CASSLRGYGNTIYF
TRBJ1-1,TRBV20-1,.,.,TGCAGTGCTAGAGGTGTCTGGAGGAACACTGAAGCTTTCTTT,CSARGVWRNTEAFF
TRBJ2-6,TRBV20-1,few,.,TGCAGTGCTCGGTCCCGGGACGTTGCTGGGGCCAACGTCCTGACTTTC,CSARSRDVAGANVLTF
TRBJ1-4,TRBV12-3/TRBV12-4,many,.,TGTGCCAGCAGTCAGACACGCGTCAAGGCTGAAAAACTGTTTTTT,CASSQTRVKAEKLFF
TRBJ1-3,TRBV12-3/TRBV12-4,many,.,TGTGCCAGCAGTCCCCGAACTGGCATCTCCGGAAACACCATATATTTT,CASSPRTGISGNTIYF
TRBJ2-1,TRBV5-1,many,TRBD2,TGCGCCAGCAGCTTGGTACAGCGGGGGGGCCATGAGCAGTTCTTC,CASSLVQRGGHEQFF
TRBJ2-3,TRBV24-1,.,.,TGTGCCACCAGTGATCCGGGGGTTAGCACAGATACGCAGTATTTT,CATSDPGVSTDTQYF
TRBJ2-1,TRBV12-3/TRBV12-4,many,.,TGTGCCAGCAGTAAGGGGTCGCCCTCCTACAATGAGCAGTTCTTC,CASSKGSPSYNEQFF
TRBJ2-7,TRBV4-1,many,.,TGCGCCAGCAGCCAAGAGGGGAGAGAGCAGTACTTC,CASSQEGREQYF
TRBJ2-5,TRBV7-9,many,.,TGTGCCAGCTCCCCCGCCGTGCAAGAGACCCAGTACTTC,CASSPAVQETQYF
TRBJ2-7,TRBV5-5,.,TRBD2,TGTGCCAGCAGCAAGCTAGCGGGGGACTACGAGCAGTACTTC,CASSKLAGDYEQYF
TRBJ2-5,TRBV20-1,many,TRBD2,TGCAGTGTGGGACTAGCGGGCCTAGAGACCCAGTACTTC,CSVGLAGLETQYF
TRBJ2-1,TRBV2,.,.,TGTGCCAGCAGTGAGAGGAGGGGGGATGAGCAGTTCTTC,CASSERRGDEQFF